This T cell receptor beta chain came from a study of beta chain features in type 1 diabetes. Study outcomes and limitations: Cells with high TCR expression could be over-represented by cDNA sequencing.

Comments on this clone: Its specificity is not known.

What was sequenced were expressed TCRB transcripts, since all of the isolated RNA had been reverse transcribed. Profiling relied on immunoSEQ multiplex PCR, and the TCRdb table lists in-frame clones only, not all of them. The table shows 300,000 to 400,000 clones, with roughly 12% occurring only once. CDR3 size: 15 residues. Trimming pared 5 bases from V and 3 bases from J, leaving 14 bases between. Germline CDR1 SGHRS, CDR2 YFSETQ. All sorted populations exceeded 95% purity. This clonotype was obtained from a man younger than 35 in good health. The sequenced sample consisted of naive CD4+ T cells from blood. This chain uses TRBV5-1 with TRBJ2-2; D is possibly TRBD1 (6 bases). In DNA, the CDR3 is TGCGCCAGCAGGTCGACAGGACTGTACACCGGGGAGCTGTTTTTT. This codes for CASRSTGLYTGELFF. The full variable domain, its missing parts supplied by reference TRBV5-1 and TRBJ2-2, is KAGVTQTPRYLIKTRGQQVTLSCSPISGHRSVSWYQQTPGQGLQFLFEYFSETQRNKGNFPGRFSGRQFSNSRSEMNVSTLELGDSALYLCASRSTGLYTGELFFGEGSRLTVL.